This TCR beta chain was obtained from a study of T cells after yellow fever vaccination. Overall study: Those fractions that held only low numbers of cells were prepared using the SMART-Seq v4 Ultra Low Input RNA kit. Study-level results: The study noted that FACS-sorted repertoires could contain abundant clonotypes contaminating from the bulk population. Most primary-vaccination clones recurred post-booster (under 98% CD4, roughly 90% CD8). Secondary responses were weaker yet peaked faster, day 5 versus 15.

In its sample, this clonotype was seen a few times. What it binds is not known. TCRdb recomputed calls from the 5' RACE reads with MiXCR, one row per CDR3 protein. The sample has under 700,000 distinct CDR3 sequences; around a sixth are singletons. This CDR3 is 15 amino acids long. Germline CDR1 and CDR2: SGHRS and YFSETQ. V was pared by 0 bases and J by 2 bases, with 9 bases between. The chain links TRBV5-1 to TRBJ2-1; D possibly corresponds to TRBD1 (5 bases). The TCR was taken from a man aged 18 to 29 who received the YFV17D yellow fever vaccine. Specimen: PBMCs, collected 5 days after the first yellow fever vaccination. CDR3 nucleotide sequence: TGCGCCAGCAGCTTGGAGACAGTTACCTACAATGAGCAGTTCTTC. Translation gives CASSLETVTYNEQFF. Complete variable domain (other parts from reference TRBV5-1 and TRBJ2-1): KAGVTQTPRYLIKTRGQQVTLSCSPISGHRSVSWYQQTPGQGLQFLFEYFSETQRNKGNFPGRFSGRQFSNSRSEMNVSTLELGDSALYLCASSLETVTYNEQFFGPGTRLTVL.